This TCR beta chain is drawn from a study of cytomegalovirus exposure and HLA in healthy donors. Across the study: Per a later analysis, the roughly 690 first-cohort and 120 validation repertoires shared one platform. General study findings and limits: It was reported that the classifier diagnosed cytomegalovirus status with high specificity and sensitivity in both the original and validation cohorts. While the bulk of TCR sequences proved rare, some public TCRs turned up in many donors.

Germline lookup yields CDR1 KGHSH and CDR2 LQKENI. V lost 2 bases and J lost 5; bases outside the gene matches: 2. The CDR3 covers 13 residues. The table came from immunoSEQ multiplex PCR; TCRdb's copy has only in-frame clones and leaves some out. The table includes approximately 54,000 clones, about nine tenths detected once. This clone was observed once. Its antigen remains unknown. The genes are TRBV18 and TRBJ1-2; 7 nucleotides line up with TRBD1. This clonotype was sampled from a woman between 18 and 30 years old in good health and CMV-seropositive. The source material was PBMCs. The CDR3 loop is CASSPDREYGYTF. The CDR3 region has the DNA TGTGCCAGCTCACCAGACAGGGAATATGGCTACACCTTC.